The next 8 T cell receptor beta chains were all read from a single sample in a study of T-cell memory formation after mild COVID-19. MiXCR, run by TCRdb on the 5' RACE reads, gives a single entry per CDR3 protein. The sample consists of 140,000 or so distinct CDR3 sequences, around 14% of them appearing once. Sequences were obtained from PBMCs or a T cell subset sorted from them (not recorded which). The receptors originated from an adult woman who had mild COVID-19 (a few samples of this study predate the infection). Cell type and time point are not known.

This clonotype was detected ten times or more. The rearrangement uses TRBV7-3 and TRBJ2-2; D gene uncertain. Germline loops: CDR1 SGHTA, CDR2 FQGTGA. This CDR3 region has 12 residues. Trimming stripped 4 bases from V and 2 bases from J, with 2 bases between. The chain's CDR3 is CASSSNTGELFF. The CDR3 DNA follows: TGTGCCAGCAGCTCTAACACCGGGGAGCTGTTTTTT.

The genes are TRBV29-1 and TRBJ2-3, with no clear D. Germline-derived CDR1 and CDR2 are SQVTM and ANQGSEA. V lost 5 bases, J lost 0 bases, and 12 bases lay in between. CDR3 length: 14 amino acids. The CDR3, as DNA: TGCAGCGTTTGGGGTCTTCCTAGCACAGATACGCAGTATTTT. Its translation is CSVWGLPSTDTQYF.

This clonotype was found many times. The genes are TRBV6-2 or TRBV6-3 and TRBJ2-7; D gene uncertain. The CDR3 covers 15 residues. CDR1 MNHEY and CDR2 SVGEGT come from the germline V gene. V lost 4 bases to trimming and J lost 0 bases, with 13 bases between them. The CDR3 DNA reads TGTGCCAGCAGTTCTTTCCTGGGCAGCTCCTACGAGCAGTACTTC. Protein product: CASSSFLGSSYEQYF.

J is TRBJ2-7 and V is TRBV5-1, with D maybe TRBD1 (7 bases). The CDR3 spans 21 residues. CDR1 and CDR2 (germline): SGHRS, YFSETQ. Trimming left V 4 bases short and J 0 bases short, with 32 bases between. The CDR3 loop reads CASSLTMRGRGYPLTSYEQYF. The CDR3 nucleotides are TGCGCCAGCAGCCTAACTATGCGGGGCAGGGGGTATCCCTTGACCTCCTACGAGCAGTACTTC.

The V and J genes are TRBV6-5 and TRBJ2-3, with D hard to call. In germline, CDR1 is MNHEY, CDR2 SVGAGI. V was clipped by 0 bases and J by 1 base, with 8 bases between them. This CDR3 spans 15 amino acids. CDR3 nucleotide sequence: TGTGCCAGCAGTTACTCCGGCAGGTGCACAGATACGCAGTATTTT. Translated, it gives CASSYSGRCTDTQYF.

In this sample, this clonotype turned up a few times. The chain has TRBV7-9 and TRBJ2-3, with no clear D. The CDR3 sequence is 14 residues long. CDR1 SEHNR and CDR2 FQNEAQ come from the germline V gene (reference sequence). V shed 3 bases and J shed 1 base, with 8 bases lying between them. Here the CDR3 DNA reads TGTGCCAGCAGCTTGATGGACGGCACAGATACGCAGTATTTT. Translated: CASSLMDGTDTQYF.

This sequence joins TRBV11-2 and TRBJ2-5; D remains ambiguous. The CDR3 sequence is 16 residues long. The V end was cut by 7 bases, the J end by 0 bases, with 18 bases between. CDR1 and CDR2 (germline): SGHAT, FQNNGV. The CDR3 nucleotides read TGTGCCAGCACCCCTCCCCGTAATCAGTACCAAGAGACCCAGTACTTC. It is translated as CASTPPRNQYQETQYF.

This clonotype is labeled as medium-sized. The rearrangement links TRBV4-1 to TRBJ2-1, with 9 bases aligning to TRBD2. Germline V CDR1 and CDR2: MGHRA, YSYEKL. The CDR3 loop spans 15 amino acids. V was pared by 3 bases and J by 7 bases, with 7 bases of the junction left unmatched. The CDR3 spells CASSHIAGDGNEQFF. The CDR3 DNA reads TGCGCCAGCAGCCATATAGCGGGAGATGGGAATGAGCAGTTCTTC.